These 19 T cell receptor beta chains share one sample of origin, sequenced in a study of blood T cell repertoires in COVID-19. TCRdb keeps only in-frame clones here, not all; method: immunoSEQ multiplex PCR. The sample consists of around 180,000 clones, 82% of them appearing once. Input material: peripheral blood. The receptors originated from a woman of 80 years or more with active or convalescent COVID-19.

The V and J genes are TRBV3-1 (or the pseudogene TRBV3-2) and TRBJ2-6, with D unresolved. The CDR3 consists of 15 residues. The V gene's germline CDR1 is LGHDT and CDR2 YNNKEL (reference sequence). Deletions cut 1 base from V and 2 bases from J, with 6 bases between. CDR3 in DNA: TGTGCCAGCAGCCAAGGTATCCCTGGGGCCAACGTCCTGACTTTC. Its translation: CASSQGIPGANVLTF.

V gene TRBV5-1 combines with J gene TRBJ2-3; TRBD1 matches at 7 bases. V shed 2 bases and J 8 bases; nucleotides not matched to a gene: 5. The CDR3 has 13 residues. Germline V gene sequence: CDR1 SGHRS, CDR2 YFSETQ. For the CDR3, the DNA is TGCGCCAGCAGCTTAAACAGGGGTGGTACGCAGTATTTT. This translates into CASSLNRGGTQYF.

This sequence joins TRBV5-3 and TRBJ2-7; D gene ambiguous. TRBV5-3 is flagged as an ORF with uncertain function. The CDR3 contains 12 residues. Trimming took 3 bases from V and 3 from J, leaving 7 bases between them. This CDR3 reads CARSYLIYEQYF. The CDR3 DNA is TGTGCCAGAAGCTACCTAATCTACGAGCAGTACTTC.

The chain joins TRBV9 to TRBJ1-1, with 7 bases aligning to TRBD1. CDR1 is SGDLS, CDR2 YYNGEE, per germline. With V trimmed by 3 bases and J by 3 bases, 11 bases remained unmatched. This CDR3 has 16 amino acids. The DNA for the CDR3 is TGTGCCAGCAGCGATTCCCGACAGGGTGGCGACACTGAAGCTTTCTTT. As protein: CASSDSRQGGDTEAFF.

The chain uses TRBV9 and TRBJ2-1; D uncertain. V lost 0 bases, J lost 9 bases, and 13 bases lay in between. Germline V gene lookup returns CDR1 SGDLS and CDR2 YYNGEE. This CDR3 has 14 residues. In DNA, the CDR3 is TGTGCCAGCAGCGTAGCATCCCGCATCGGTGAGCAGTTCTTC. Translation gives CASSVASRIGEQFF.

Here the CDR3 DNA reads TGCAGCGTTTCCGGGACAGGGGTCCACAATGAGCAGTTCTTC. The encoded protein is CSVSGTGVHNEQFF. This sequence joins TRBV29-1 and TRBJ2-1; 10 bases match TRBD1. Losses at the gene ends were 5 bases for V and 5 bases for J; bases not matched to a gene: 6. Germline CDR1 reads SQVTM; CDR2 reads ANQGSEA. The CDR3 length is 14 residues.

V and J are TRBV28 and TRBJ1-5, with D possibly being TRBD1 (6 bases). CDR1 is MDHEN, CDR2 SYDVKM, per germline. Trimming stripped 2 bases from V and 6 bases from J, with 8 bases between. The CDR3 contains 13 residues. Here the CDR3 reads CASSLQGSQPQHF. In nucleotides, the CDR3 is TGTGCCAGCAGTTTACAGGGGTCTCAGCCCCAGCATTTT.

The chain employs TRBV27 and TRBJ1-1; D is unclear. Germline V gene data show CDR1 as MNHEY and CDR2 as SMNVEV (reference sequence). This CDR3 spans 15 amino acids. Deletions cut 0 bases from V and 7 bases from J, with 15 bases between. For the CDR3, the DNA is TGTGCCAGCAGTTTATCGGGCGGGTGGATGGGTGAAGCTTTCTTT. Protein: CASSLSGGWMGEAFF.

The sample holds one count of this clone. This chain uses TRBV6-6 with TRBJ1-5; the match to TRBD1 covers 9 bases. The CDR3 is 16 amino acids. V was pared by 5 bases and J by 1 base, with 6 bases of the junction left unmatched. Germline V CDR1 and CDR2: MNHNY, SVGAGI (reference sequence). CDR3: CASSPAGTGSNQPQHF. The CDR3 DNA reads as TGTGCCAGCAGTCCGGCAGGGACAGGGAGCAATCAGCCCCAGCATTTT.

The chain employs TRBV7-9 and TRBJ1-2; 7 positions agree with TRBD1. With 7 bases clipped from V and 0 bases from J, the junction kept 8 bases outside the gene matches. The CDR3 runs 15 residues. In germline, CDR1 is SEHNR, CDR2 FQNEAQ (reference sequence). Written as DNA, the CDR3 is TGTGCCAGCATCACCACGACAGGGACTAACTATGGCTACACCTTC. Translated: CASITTTGTNYGYTF.

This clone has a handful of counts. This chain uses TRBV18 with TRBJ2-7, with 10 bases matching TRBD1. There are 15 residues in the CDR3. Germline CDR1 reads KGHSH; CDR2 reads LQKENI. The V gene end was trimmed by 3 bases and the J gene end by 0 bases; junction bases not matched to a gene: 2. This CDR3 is CASSPDRGLSYEQYF. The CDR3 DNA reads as TGTGCCAGCTCACCCGACAGGGGGCTCTCCTACGAGCAGTACTTC.

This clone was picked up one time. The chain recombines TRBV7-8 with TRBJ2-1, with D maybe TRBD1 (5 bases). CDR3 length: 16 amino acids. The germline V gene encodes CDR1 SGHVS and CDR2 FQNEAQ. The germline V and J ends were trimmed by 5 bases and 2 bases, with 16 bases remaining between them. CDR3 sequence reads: CASSTRQLPTYNEQFF. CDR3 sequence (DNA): TGTGCCAGCAGCACCCGACAGCTACCTACCTACAATGAGCAGTTCTTC.

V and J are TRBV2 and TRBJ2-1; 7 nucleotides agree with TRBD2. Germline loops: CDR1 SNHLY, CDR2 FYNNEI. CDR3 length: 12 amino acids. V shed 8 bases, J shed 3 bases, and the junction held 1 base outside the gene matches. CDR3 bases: TGTGCCAGCGCGGGAGACTACAATGAGCAGTTCTTC. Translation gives CASAGDYNEQFF. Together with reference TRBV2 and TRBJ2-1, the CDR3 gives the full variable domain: EPEVTQTPSHQVTQMGQEVILRCVPISNHLYFYWYRQILGQKVEFLVSFYNNEISEKSEIFDDQFSVERPDGSNFTLKIRSTKLEDSAMYFCASAGDYNEQFFGPGTRLTVL.

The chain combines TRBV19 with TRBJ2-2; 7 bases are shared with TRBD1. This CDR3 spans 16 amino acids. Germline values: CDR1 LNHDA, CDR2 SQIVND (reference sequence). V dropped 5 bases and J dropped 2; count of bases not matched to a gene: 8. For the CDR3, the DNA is TGTGCCAGTAGTTTTTTCCGGGACAGAAACACCGGGGAGCTGTTTTTT. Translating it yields CASSFFRDRNTGELFF.

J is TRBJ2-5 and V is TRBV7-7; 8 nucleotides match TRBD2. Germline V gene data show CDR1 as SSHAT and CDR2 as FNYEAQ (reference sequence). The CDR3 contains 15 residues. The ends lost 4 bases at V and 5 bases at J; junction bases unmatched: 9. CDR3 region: CASSYRAGVGETQYF. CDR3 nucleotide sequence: TGTGCCAGCAGCTATCGAGCGGGAGTAGGGGAGACCCAGTACTTC.

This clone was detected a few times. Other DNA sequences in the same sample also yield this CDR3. The CDR3 DNA sequence: TGTGCCATTGGACAGTATGGCTACACCTTC. Its translation: CAIGQYGYTF. The chain carries TRBV10-3 and TRBJ1-2, with a possible D match to TRBD1 (6 bases). The CDR3 loop spans 10 amino acids. Per germline, CDR1 ENHRY and CDR2 SYGVKD. V was cut by 9 bases and J by 5 bases, with 7 bases left in between.

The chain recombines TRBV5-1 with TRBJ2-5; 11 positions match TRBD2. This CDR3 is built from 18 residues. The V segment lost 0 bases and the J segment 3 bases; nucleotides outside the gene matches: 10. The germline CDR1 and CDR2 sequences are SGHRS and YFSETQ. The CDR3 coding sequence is TGCGCCAGCAGCTTGGCTCAAACTAGCGGGAGCGGGGAAGAGACCCAGTACTTC. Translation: CASSLAQTSGSGEETQYF.

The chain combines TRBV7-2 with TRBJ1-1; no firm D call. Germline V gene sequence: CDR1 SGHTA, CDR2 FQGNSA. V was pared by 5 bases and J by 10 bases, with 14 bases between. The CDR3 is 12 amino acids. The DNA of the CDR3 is TGTGCCAGCAGCCCGTCGGGGTCAGGAGCTTTCTTT. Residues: CASSPSGSGAFF.

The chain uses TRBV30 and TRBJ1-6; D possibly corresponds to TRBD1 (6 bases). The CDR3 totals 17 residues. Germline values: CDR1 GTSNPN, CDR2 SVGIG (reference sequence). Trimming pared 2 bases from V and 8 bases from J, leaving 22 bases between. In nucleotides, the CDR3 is TGTGCCTGGAGTCCCCGTTCCCCAACAGGGTTGGATTCACCCCTCCACTTT. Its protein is CAWSPRSPTGLDSPLHF.